A single sample is the source of the 29 T cell receptor beta chains below, sequenced in a study of T cell responses to AZD1222 COVID-19 vaccine. The data were produced by immunoSEQ multiplex PCR, yet TCRdb's version contains in-frame clones alone and is incomplete. The sample consists of about 270,000 clones, 85% to 95% of them appearing once. The sample was peripheral blood, taken 28 days after the second AZD1222 dose. The receptors here all came from an adult who received the AZD1222 COVID-19 vaccine.

This chain joins TRBV6-2 or TRBV6-3 and TRBJ2-2, with D perhaps matching TRBD2 (5 bases). V dropped 1 base and J dropped 0 bases, with 6 bases sitting between them. This CDR3 comprises 15 residues. CDR1 is MNHEY and CDR2 is SVGEGT in the germline V gene. CDR3 in DNA: TGTGCCAGCAGTTACTTGAGGGCGAACACCGGGGAGCTGTTTTTT. This sequence encodes CASSYLRANTGELFF.

The gene calls are TRBV28 and TRBJ2-7; 7 nucleotides align to TRBD1. After removal of 3 bases from V and 6 bases from J, the junction contained 11 bases not matched to a gene. This CDR3 has 15 residues. In germline, CDR1 is MDHEN, CDR2 SYDVKM. The CDR3 sequence is CASSFGGQVPLEQYF. The CDR3, as DNA: TGTGCCAGCAGTTTTGGTGGACAGGTCCCTCTCGAGCAGTACTTC.

The chain links TRBV28 to TRBJ2-2; maybe TRBD2 (6 bases). Per the germline V gene, CDR1 is MDHEN and CDR2 is SYDVKM. This CDR3 has 13 residues. Deletions cut 8 bases from V and 5 bases from J, with 12 bases between. CDR3 sequence: CASGGLATGELFF. The CDR3 coding sequence is TGTGCCAGCGGGGGACTTGCGACCGGGGAGCTGTTTTTT.

The rearrangement uses TRBV5-6 and TRBJ1-6; no clear D. The CDR3 contains 12 residues. V was cut by 1 base and J by 5 bases, with 1 base left in between. Germline CDR1 SGHDT, CDR2 YYEEEE. DNA for the CDR3: TGTGCCAGCAGCTTGCATAATTCACCCCTCCACTTT. Translating gives CASSLHNSPLHF. The entire variable domain, with the rest obtained from reference TRBV5-6 and TRBJ1-6, is as follows: DAGVTQSPTHLIKTRGQQVTLRCSPKSGHDTVSWYQQALGQGPQFIFQYYEEEERQRGNFPDRFSGHQFPNYSSELNVNALLLGDSALYLCASSLHNSPLHFGNGTRLTVT.

This clone was detected once. The chain combines TRBV7-9 with TRBJ2-7, with D perhaps matching TRBD1 or TRBD2 (6 bases each). The CDR3 sequence is 14 residues long. V shed 5 bases and J shed 5 bases, with 16 bases lying between them. Germline V gives CDR1 SEHNR, CDR2 FQNEAQ (reference sequence). The CDR3 nucleotides are TGTGCCAGCAGCCTCACCCTGGAGGGGGACGAGCAGTACTTC. Translating it yields CASSLTLEGDEQYF.

This chain joins TRBV10-1 and TRBJ1-2; 7 bases fit TRBD1. In germline, CDR1 is WNHNN, CDR2 SYGVQD (reference sequence). The CDR3 has 13 residues. Trimming cost V 8 bases and J 4 bases; bases outside gene matches: 7. The CDR3 loop reads CASLGQKFYGYTF. CDR3 bases: TGCGCCAGCTTGGGACAGAAATTCTATGGCTACACCTTC.

The chain combines TRBV5-6 with TRBJ2-1; D remains unclear. Trimming stripped 4 bases from V and 7 bases from J, with 9 bases between. The germline V gene encodes CDR1 SGHDT and CDR2 YYEEEE. This CDR3 comprises 12 residues. The CDR3, as DNA: TGTGCCAGCAGCCACGGAAGAAATGAGCAGTTCTTC. It encodes CASSHGRNEQFF.

The sample holds one count of this clone. Other nucleotide sequences from this sample produce the same CDR3. The V and J genes are TRBV5-1 and TRBJ2-7; TRBD1 or TRBD2 may be the D gene (5 bases each). The CDR3 covers 14 residues. Trimming shortened V by 0 bases and J by 2 bases, and 9 bases separated the two germline ends. Germline CDR1 is SGHRS and CDR2 is YFSETQ. CDR3 nucleotides: TGCGCCAGCAGCTTGGGTCAGGGAGCCTACGAGCAGTACTTC. Residues: CASSLGQGAYEQYF.

In DNA, the CDR3 is TGTGCCAGCTCACCAGCCGACAGGGTTGAAAAACTGTTTTTT. Translation: CASSPADRVEKLFF. The rearrangement links TRBV18 to TRBJ1-4; TRBD1 agrees at 7 bases. Germline assignment: CDR1 KGHSH and CDR2 LQKENI. This CDR3 is 14 amino acids long. V dropped 2 bases and J dropped 7; count of bases not matched to a gene: 4.

CDR3 nucleotides: TGTGCCAGCAGCGCAGGACCCGACACTGAAGCTTTCTTT. It encodes CASSAGPDTEAFF. V and J are TRBV9 and TRBJ1-1; no clear D. V was clipped by 3 bases and J by 3 bases, with 9 bases between them. The CDR3 runs to 13 residues. Per germline, CDR1 SGDLS and CDR2 YYNGEE. Drawing the rest from reference TRBV9 and TRBJ1-1, the complete variable domain is DSGVTQTPKHLITATGQRVTLRCSPRSGDLSVYWYQQSLDQGLQFLIQYYNGEERAKGNILERFSAQQFPDLHSELNLSSLELGDSALYFCASSAGPDTEAFFGQGTRLTVV.

This clone came up once. The rearrangement links TRBV7-8 to TRBJ2-3, with TRBD2 matching over 9 bases. This CDR3 region has 17 residues. Germline values: CDR1 SGHVS, CDR2 FQNEAQ. V trimming: 2 bases; J trimming: 3 bases; junction bases outside the gene matches: 9. CDR3 loop: CASSLHSGRGVTDTQYF. As DNA, the CDR3 is TGTGCCAGCAGCTTACATAGCGGGAGAGGTGTAACAGATACGCAGTATTTT.

The V call is TRBV4-1, the J call TRBJ2-7; TRBD2 aligns across 10 bases. Trimming removed 1 base from V and 6 bases from J; junction bases left unmatched: 15. The CDR3 is made up of 18 amino acids. Germline V gives CDR1 MGHRA, CDR2 YSYEKL. The CDR3 bases are TGCGCCAGCAGCCAAGTATTTTGTAAGCGGGAGGGCCTATGCGAGCAGTACTTC. Translating gives CASSQVFCKREGLCEQYF.

The chain joins TRBV7-8 to TRBJ2-1, with 11 bases lining up with TRBD2. The germline gives CDR1 SGHVS, CDR2 FQNEAQ. There are 15 residues in the CDR3. With 5 bases clipped from V and 8 bases from J, the junction kept 8 bases outside the gene matches. The CDR3 loop reads CASSGGSGREDEQFF. The CDR3 region has the DNA TGTGCCAGCAGCGGAGGTAGCGGGAGGGAGGATGAGCAGTTCTTC.

The chain joins TRBV12-3 or TRBV12-4 to TRBJ1-3; D gene ambiguous. The CDR3 is 12 amino acids. V lost 8 bases, J lost 4 bases, and 9 bases lay in between. CDR3: CASWVVGNTIYF. Written as DNA, the CDR3 is TGTGCCAGCTGGGTTGTCGGAAACACCATATATTTT.

As for this clone: This sample also contains other DNA sequences that code for the same CDR3. The rearrangement joins TRBV9 to TRBJ2-7, with a weak D call TRBD2 (6 bases). CDR1 is SGDLS and CDR2 is YYNGEE in the germline V gene. The CDR3 contains 13 residues. Between the trimmed V and J ends, which lost 0 bases and 6 bases, there was a span of 10 bases. The CDR3 bases are TGTGCCAGCAGCGTAGGGCAGGGAGGCGAGCAGTACTTC. This gives the protein CASSVGQGGEQYF.

The chain uses TRBV7-9 and TRBJ2-7, with D possibly being TRBD1 (6 bases). V was trimmed by 0 bases and J by 5 bases, leaving 14 bases between them. Germline CDR1 reads SEHNR; CDR2 reads FQNEAQ (reference sequence). The CDR3 runs to 15 residues. This CDR3 reads CASSLAAGETHEQYF. The CDR3 region has the DNA TGTGCCAGCAGCTTAGCAGCAGGGGAAACCCACGAGCAGTACTTC.

The CDR3 sequence is CASSPQGPPDTQYF. The CDR3 DNA is TGTGCCAGCTCACCCCAGGGACCCCCAGATACGCAGTATTTT. The gene calls are TRBV18 and TRBJ2-3; D is possibly TRBD1 or TRBD2 (5 bases each). The CDR3 runs to 14 residues. V lost 3 bases, J lost 4 bases, and 11 bases lay in between. The germline V gene has CDR1 KGHSH and CDR2 LQKENI. Full variable domain (outside the CDR3, taken from reference TRBV18 and TRBJ2-3): NAGVMQNPRHLVRRRGQEARLRCSPMKGHSHVYWYRQLPEEGLKFMVYLQKENIIDESGMPKERFSAEFPKEGPSILRIQQVVRGDSAAYFCASSPQGPPDTQYFGPGTRLTVL.

In nucleotides, the CDR3 is TGTGCCAGCAGCGAGCGGGGGGCCCCAAGGACCCAGTACTTC. Residues: CASSERGAPRTQYF. The chain combines TRBV5-6 with TRBJ2-5, with 9 positions matching TRBD2. CDR3 length equals 14 residues. Germline values: CDR1 SGHDT, CDR2 YYEEEE. The V gene end was trimmed by 4 bases and the J gene end by 7 bases; junction bases not matched to a gene: 8.

This rearrangement joins TRBV4-1 to TRBJ2-7; TRBD1 or TRBD2 may be the D gene (5 bases each). The CDR3 has 14 residues. Between the trimmed V and J ends, which lost 4 bases and 3 bases, there was a span of 13 bases. From germline, CDR1 is MGHRA and CDR2 YSYEKL. The CDR3 DNA sequence: TGCGCCAGCAGCCCCAGCCGGGGCGGCTACGAGCAGTACTTC. This codes for CASSPSRGGYEQYF.

The chain employs TRBV18 and TRBJ2-1, with D unresolved. The CDR3 totals 14 residues. V lost 1 base and J 0 bases, leaving 4 bases between the germline ends. CDR1 is KGHSH and CDR2 is LQKENI in the germline V gene. CDR3 sequence (DNA): TGTGCCAGCTCACCACAGGGCTCCTACAATGAGCAGTTCTTC. Its translation is CASSPQGSYNEQFF.

The gene calls are TRBV5-1 and TRBJ2-5; D is possibly TRBD2 (6 bases). Between the trimmed V and J ends, which lost 3 bases and 5 bases, there was a span of 11 bases. The CDR3 has 13 amino acids. Germline CDR1 and CDR2: SGHRS and YFSETQ. The CDR3 bases are TGCGCCAGCAGCTCCCTGGAGGGGGAGACCCAGTACTTC. Protein: CASSSLEGETQYF.

In nucleotides, the CDR3 is TGCGCCAGCAGCTTACCAGGGGGAGAGAACTATGGCTACACCTTC. Its translation is CASSLPGGENYGYTF. This chain links TRBV5-1 with TRBJ1-2, with 7 bases identical to TRBD1. This CDR3 has 15 amino acids. CDR1 is SGHRS, CDR2 YFSETQ, per germline. Unmatched junction bases numbered 6, after V lost 2 bases and J lost 2 bases.

The V and J genes are TRBV4-1 and TRBJ1-1, with D uncertain. V was pared by 1 base and J by 9 bases, with 6 bases between. Germline CDR1 MGHRA, CDR2 YSYEKL. This CDR3 contains 11 residues. Written as DNA, the CDR3 is TGCGCCAGCAGCCAAGCGTTTAAAGCTTTCTTT. As protein: CASSQAFKAFF.

This sequence joins TRBV7-2 and TRBJ2-2, with unresolved D. The germline CDR1 and CDR2 sequences are SGHTA and FQGNSA. The CDR3 is made up of 15 amino acids. V was cut by 1 base and J by 4 bases, with 10 bases left in between. The DNA of the CDR3 is TGTGCCAGCAGCTTAGGGATGGGTGGCACCGGGGAGCTGTTTTTT. It is translated as CASSLGMGGTGELFF. The variable domain in full, with the rest retrieved from reference TRBV7-2 and TRBJ2-2, is GAGVSQSPSNKVTEKGKDVELRCDPISGHTALYWYRQSLGQGLEFLIYFQGNSAPDKSGLPSDRFSAERTGGSVSTLTIQRTQQEDSAVYLCASSLGMGGTGELFFGEGSRLTVL.

The chain carries TRBV3-1 (or the pseudogene TRBV3-2) and TRBJ2-1, with 8 bases aligning to TRBD2. Per germline, CDR1 LGHDT and CDR2 YNNKEL (reference sequence). After removal of 5 bases from V and 0 bases from J, the junction contained 6 bases not matched to a gene. The CDR3 extends over 16 amino acids. The CDR3 region is CASSATLAGSYNEQFF. The CDR3 region has the DNA TGTGCCAGCAGCGCTACTCTAGCGGGCTCCTACAATGAGCAGTTCTTC.

The chain links TRBV2 to TRBJ2-4; 9 bases align to TRBD1. Trimming removed 5 bases from V and 1 base from J; junction bases left unmatched: 9. Germline V lookup: CDR1 SNHLY, CDR2 FYNNEI. The CDR3 length is 17 residues. DNA of the CDR3: TGTGCCAGCAGTCGGGACAGGGAACGTCGGGCCAAAAACATTCAGTACTTC. This encodes CASSRDRERRAKNIQYF.

The V call is TRBV11-1, the J call TRBJ2-3, with 7 bases aligning to TRBD1. Trimming at V came to 5 bases and at J to 4 bases, leaving 9 bases not matched to a gene. Germline CDR1 SGHAT, CDR2 FQDESV (reference sequence). The length of the CDR3 is 15 residues. The CDR3 is CASSPHRGRSDTQYF. The CDR3 nucleotides are TGTGCCAGCAGCCCACACAGGGGCAGGTCAGATACGCAGTATTTT. Based on the CDR3 plus reference TRBV11-1 and TRBJ2-3, the full variable domain is EAEVAQSPRYKITEKSQAVAFWCDPISGHATLYWYRQILGQGPELLVQFQDESVVDDSQLPKDRFSAERLKGVDSTLKIQPAELGDSAMYLCASSPHRGRSDTQYFGPGTRLTVL.

The chain joins TRBV3-1 (or the pseudogene TRBV3-2) to TRBJ1-1, with 8 positions matching TRBD1. After removal of 5 bases from V and 11 bases from J, the junction contained 7 bases not matched to a gene. The CDR3 extends over 12 amino acids. The germline V gene has CDR1 LGHDT and CDR2 YNNKEL (reference sequence). The CDR3 sequence: CASSYGQGGAFF. CDR3 coding DNA: TGTGCCAGCAGCTATGGACAGGGAGGGGCTTTCTTT.

This clone was seen once. V and J are TRBV5-4 and TRBJ1-5; D unresolved. Per germline, CDR1 SGHNT and CDR2 YYREEE (reference sequence). The CDR3 is 15 residues long. V lost 3 bases and J 0 bases, leaving 10 bases between the germline ends. The CDR3 sequence: CASSWRGRSNQPQHF. CDR3 in DNA: TGTGCCAGCAGCTGGAGAGGACGTAGCAATCAGCCCCAGCATTTT. The variable domain in full, with the rest retrieved from reference TRBV5-4 and TRBJ1-5, is ETGVTQSPTHLIKTRGQQVTLRCSSQSGHNTVSWYQQALGQGPQFIFQYYREEENGRGNFPPRFSGLQFPNYSSELNVNALELDDSALYLCASSWRGRSNQPQHFGDGTRLSIL.